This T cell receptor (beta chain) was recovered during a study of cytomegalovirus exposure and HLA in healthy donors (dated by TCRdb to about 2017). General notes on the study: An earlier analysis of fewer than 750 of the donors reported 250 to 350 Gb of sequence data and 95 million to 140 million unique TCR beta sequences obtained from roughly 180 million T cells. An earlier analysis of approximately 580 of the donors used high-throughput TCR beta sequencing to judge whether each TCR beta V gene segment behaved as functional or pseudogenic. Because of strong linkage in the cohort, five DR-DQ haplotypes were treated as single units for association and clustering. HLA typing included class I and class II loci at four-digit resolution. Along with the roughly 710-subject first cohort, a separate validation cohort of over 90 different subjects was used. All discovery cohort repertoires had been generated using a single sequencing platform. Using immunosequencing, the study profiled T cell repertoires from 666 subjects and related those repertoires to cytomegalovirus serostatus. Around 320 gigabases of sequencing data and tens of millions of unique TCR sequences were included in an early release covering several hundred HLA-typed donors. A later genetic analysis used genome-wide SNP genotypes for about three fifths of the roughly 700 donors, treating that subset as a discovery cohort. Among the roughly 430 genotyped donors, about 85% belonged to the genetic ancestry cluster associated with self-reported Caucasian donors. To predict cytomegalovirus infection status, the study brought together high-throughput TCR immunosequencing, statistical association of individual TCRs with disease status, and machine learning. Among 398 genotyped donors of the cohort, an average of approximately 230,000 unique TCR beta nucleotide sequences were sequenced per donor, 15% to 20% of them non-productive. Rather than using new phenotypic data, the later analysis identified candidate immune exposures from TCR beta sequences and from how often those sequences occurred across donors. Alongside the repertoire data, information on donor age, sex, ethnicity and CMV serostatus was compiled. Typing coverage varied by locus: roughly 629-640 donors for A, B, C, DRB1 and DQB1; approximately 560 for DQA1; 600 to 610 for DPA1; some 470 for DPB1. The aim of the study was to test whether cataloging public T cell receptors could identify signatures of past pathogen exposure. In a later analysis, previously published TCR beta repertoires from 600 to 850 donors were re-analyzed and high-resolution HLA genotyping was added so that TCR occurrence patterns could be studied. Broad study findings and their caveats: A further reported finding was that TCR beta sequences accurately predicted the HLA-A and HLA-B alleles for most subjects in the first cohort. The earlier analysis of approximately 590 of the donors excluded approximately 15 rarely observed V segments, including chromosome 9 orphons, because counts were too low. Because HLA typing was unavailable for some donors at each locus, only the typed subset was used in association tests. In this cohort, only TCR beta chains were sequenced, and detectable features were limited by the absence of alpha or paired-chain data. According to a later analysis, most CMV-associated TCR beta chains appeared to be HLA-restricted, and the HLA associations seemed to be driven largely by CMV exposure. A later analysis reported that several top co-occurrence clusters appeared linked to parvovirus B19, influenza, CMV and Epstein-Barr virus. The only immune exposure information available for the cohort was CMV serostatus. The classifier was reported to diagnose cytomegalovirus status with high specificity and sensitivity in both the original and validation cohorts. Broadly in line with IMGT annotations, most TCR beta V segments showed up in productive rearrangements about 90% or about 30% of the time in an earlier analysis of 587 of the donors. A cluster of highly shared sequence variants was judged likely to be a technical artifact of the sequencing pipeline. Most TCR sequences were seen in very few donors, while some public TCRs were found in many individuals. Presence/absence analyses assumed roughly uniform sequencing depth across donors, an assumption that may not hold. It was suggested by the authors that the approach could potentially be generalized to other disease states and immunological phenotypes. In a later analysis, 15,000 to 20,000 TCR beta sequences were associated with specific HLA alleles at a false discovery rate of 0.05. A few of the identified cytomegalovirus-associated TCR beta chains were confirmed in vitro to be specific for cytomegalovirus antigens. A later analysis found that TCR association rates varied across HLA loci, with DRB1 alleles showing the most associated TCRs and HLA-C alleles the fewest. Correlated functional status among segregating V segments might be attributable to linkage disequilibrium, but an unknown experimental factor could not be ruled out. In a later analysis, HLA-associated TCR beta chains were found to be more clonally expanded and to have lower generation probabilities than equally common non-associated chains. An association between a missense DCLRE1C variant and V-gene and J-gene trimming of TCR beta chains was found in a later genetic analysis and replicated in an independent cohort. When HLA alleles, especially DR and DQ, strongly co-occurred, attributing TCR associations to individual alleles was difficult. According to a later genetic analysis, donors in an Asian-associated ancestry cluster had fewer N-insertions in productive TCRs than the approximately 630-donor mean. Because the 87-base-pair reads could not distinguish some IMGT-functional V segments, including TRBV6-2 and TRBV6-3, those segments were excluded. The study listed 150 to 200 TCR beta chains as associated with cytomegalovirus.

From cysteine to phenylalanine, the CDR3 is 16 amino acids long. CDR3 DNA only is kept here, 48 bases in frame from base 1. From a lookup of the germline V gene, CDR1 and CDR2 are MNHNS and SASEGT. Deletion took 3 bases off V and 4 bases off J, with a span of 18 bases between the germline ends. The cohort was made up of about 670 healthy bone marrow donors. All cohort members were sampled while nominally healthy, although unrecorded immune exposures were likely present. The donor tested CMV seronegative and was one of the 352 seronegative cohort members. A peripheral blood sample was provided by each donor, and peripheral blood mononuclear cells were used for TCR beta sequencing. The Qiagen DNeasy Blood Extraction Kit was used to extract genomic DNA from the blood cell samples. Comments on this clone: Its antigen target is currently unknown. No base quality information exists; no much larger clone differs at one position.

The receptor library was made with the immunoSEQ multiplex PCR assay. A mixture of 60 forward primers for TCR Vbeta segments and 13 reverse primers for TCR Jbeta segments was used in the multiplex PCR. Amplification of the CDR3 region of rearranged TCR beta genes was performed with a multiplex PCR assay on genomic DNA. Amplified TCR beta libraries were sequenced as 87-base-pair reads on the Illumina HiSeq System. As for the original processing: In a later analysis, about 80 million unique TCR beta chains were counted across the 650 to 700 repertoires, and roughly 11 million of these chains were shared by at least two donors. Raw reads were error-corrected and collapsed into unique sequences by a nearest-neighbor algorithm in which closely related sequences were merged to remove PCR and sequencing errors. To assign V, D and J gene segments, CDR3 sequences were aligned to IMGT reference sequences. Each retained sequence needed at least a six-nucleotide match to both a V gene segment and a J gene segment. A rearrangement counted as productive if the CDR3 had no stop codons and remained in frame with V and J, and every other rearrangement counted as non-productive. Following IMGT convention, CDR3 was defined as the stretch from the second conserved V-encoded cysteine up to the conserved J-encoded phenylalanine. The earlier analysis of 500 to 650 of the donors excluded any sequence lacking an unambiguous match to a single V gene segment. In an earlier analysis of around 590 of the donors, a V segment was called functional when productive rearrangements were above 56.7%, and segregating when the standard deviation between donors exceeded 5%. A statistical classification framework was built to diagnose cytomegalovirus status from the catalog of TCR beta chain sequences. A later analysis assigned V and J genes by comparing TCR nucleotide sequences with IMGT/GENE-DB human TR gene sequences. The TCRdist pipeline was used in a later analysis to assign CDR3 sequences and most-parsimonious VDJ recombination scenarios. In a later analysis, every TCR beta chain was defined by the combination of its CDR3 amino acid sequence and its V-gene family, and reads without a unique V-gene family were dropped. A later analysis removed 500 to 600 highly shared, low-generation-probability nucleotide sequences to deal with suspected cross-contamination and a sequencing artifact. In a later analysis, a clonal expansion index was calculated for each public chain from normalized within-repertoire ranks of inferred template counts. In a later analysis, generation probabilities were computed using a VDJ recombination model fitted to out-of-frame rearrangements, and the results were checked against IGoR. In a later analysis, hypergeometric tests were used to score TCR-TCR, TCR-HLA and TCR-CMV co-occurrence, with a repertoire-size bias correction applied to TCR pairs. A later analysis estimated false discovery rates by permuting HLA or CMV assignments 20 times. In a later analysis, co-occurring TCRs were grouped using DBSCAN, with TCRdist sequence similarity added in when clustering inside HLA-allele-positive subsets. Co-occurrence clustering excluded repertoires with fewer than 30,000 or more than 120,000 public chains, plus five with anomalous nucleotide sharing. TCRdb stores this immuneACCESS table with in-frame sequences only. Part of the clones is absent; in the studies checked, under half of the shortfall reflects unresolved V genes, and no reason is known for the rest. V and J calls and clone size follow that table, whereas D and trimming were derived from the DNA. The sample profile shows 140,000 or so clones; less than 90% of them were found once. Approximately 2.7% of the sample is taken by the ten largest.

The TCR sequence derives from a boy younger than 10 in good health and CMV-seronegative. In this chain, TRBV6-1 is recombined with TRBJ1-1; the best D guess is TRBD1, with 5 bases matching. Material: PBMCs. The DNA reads TGTGCCAGCAGTGACCCGGCAGGGTTTTGGGTCACTGAAGCTTTCTTT. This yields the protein CASSDPAGFWVTEAFF.